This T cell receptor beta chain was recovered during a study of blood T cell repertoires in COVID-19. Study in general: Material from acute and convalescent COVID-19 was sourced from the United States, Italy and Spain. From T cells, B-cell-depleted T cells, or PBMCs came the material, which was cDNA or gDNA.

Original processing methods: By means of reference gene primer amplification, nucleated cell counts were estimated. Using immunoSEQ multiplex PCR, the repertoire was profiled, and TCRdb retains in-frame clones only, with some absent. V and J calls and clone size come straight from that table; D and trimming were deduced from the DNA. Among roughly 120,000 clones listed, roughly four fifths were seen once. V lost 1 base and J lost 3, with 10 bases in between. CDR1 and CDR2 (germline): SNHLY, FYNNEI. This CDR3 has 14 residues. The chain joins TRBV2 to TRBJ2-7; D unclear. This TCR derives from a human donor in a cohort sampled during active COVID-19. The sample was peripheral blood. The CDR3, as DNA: TGTGCCAGCAGTGAAGGGGCAGTCTACTACGAGCAGTACTTC. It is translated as CASSEGAVYYEQYF.